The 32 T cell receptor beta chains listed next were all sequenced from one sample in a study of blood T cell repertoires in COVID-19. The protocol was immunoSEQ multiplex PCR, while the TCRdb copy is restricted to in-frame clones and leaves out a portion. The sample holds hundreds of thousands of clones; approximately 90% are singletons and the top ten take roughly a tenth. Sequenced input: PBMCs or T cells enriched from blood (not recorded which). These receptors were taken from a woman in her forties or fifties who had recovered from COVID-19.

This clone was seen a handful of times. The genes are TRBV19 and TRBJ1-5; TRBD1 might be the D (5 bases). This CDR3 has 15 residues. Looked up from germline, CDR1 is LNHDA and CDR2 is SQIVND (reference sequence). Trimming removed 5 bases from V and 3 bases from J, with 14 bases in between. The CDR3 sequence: CASSSNAGNNQPQHF. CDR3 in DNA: TGTGCCAGTAGTTCGAACGCAGGGAACAATCAGCCCCAGCATTTT.

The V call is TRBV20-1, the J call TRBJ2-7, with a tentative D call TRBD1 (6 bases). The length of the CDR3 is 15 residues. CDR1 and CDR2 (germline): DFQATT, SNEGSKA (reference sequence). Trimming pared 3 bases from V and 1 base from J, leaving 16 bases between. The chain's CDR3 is CSASWSGVGSYEQYF. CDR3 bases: TGCAGTGCTAGTTGGTCAGGGGTAGGTTCCTACGAGCAGTACTTC.

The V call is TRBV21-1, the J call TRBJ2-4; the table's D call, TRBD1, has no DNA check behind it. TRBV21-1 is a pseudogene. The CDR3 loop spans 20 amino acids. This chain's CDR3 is CASSPGGSGPKVLAKNIQYF. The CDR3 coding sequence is TGTGCCAGCAGCCCAGGGGGATCGGGCCCTAAGGTTTTGGCCAAAAACATTCAGTACTTC.

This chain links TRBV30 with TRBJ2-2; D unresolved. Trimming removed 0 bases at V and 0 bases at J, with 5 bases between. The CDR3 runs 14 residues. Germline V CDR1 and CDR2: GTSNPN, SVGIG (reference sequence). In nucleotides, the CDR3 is TGTGCCTGGAGTGTACTGCCGAACACCGGGGAGCTGTTTTTT. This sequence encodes CAWSVLPNTGELFF.

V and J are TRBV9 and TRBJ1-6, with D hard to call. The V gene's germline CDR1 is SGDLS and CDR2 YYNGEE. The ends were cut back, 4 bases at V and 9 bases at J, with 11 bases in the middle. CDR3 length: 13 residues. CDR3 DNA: TGTGCCAGCAGCTTCGAAGCGGGTTCACCCCTCCACTTT. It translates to CASSFEAGSPLHF. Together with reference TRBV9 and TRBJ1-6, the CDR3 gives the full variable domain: DSGVTQTPKHLITATGQRVTLRCSPRSGDLSVYWYQQSLDQGLQFLIQYYNGEERAKGNILERFSAQQFPDLHSELNLSSLELGDSALYFCASSFEAGSPLHFGNGTRLTVT.

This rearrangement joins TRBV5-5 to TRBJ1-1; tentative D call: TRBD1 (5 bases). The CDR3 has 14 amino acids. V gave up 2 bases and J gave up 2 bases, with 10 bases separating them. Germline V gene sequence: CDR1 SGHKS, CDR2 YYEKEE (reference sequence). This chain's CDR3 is CASSFWGGNTEAFF. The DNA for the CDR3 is TGTGCCAGCAGCTTTTGGGGCGGAAACACTGAAGCTTTCTTT. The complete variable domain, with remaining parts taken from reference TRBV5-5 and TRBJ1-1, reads DAGVTQSPTHLIKTRGQQVTLRCSPISGHKSVSWYQQVLGQGPQFIFQYYEKEERGRGNFPDRFSARQFPNYSSELNVNALLLGDSALYLCASSFWGGNTEAFFGQGTRLTVV.

CDR3 in DNA: TGTGCCAGCGACATCACCCAGGGGGAGTTAATTGCCGAGCAGTACTTC. Translating gives CASDITQGELIAEQYF. This chain uses TRBV7-9 with TRBJ2-7, with 7 bases that match TRBD1. CDR1 and CDR2 (germline): SEHNR, FQNEAQ (reference sequence). Trimming removed 8 bases from V and 6 bases from J; junction bases left unmatched: 19. This CDR3 has 16 amino acids.

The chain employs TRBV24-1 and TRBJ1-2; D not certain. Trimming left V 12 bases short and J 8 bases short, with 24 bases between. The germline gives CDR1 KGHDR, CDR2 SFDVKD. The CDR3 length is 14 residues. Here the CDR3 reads CASQDQERVCGYTF. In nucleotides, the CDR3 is TGTGCCTCGCAGGATCAGGAGAGGGTTTGCGGCTACACCTTC.

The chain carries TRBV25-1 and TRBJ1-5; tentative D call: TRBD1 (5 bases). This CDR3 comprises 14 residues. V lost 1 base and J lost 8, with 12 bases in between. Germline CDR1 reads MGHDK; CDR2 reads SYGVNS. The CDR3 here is CASSESRVGEPQHF. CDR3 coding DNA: TGTGCCAGCAGTGAATCCAGGGTTGGGGAGCCCCAGCATTTT.

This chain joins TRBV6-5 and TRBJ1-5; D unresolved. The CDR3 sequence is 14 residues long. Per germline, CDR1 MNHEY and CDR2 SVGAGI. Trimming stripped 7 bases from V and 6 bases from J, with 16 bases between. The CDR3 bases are TGTGCCAGCAACCAAAGGCGGGTGGTTCAGCCCCAGCATTTT. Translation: CASNQRRVVQPQHF.

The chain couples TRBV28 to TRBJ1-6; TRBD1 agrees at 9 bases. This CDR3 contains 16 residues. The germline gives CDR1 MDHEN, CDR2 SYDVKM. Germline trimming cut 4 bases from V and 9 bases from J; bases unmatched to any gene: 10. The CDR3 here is CASSSNWGQGGSPLHF. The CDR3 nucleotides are TGTGCCAGCAGTTCTAATTGGGGACAGGGCGGTTCACCCCTCCACTTT.

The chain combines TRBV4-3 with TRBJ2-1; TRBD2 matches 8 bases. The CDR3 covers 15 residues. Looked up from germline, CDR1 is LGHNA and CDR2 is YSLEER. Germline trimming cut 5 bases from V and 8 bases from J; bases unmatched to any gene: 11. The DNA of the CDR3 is TGCGCCAGCAGCTTGTTGGCGGGGGGCCGAGATGAGCAGTTCTTC. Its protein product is CASSLLAGGRDEQFF.

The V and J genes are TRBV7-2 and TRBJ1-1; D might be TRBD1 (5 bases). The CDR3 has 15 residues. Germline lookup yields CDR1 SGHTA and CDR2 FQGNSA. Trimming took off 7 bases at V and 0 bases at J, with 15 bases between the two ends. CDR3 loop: CASKARGFMNTEAFF. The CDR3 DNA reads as TGTGCCAGCAAAGCTCGGGGGTTTATGAACACTGAAGCTTTCTTT.

CDR3 nucleotides: TGCGCCAGCAGCTTGGGTGTACTAGCGGGGGGGCCCACAGATACGCAGTATTTT. This gives the protein CASSLGVLAGGPTDTQYF. The gene calls are TRBV5-1 and TRBJ2-3; 13 nucleotides line up with TRBD2. This CDR3 spans 18 amino acids. V was clipped by 0 bases and J by 2 bases; unmatched bases: 6. In germline, CDR1 is SGHRS, CDR2 YFSETQ. Looking up the rest from reference TRBV5-1 and TRBJ2-3 gives the full variable domain: KAGVTQTPRYLIKTRGQQVTLSCSPISGHRSVSWYQQTPGQGLQFLFEYFSETQRNKGNFPGRFSGRQFSNSRSEMNVSTLELGDSALYLCASSLGVLAGGPTDTQYFGPGTRLTVL.

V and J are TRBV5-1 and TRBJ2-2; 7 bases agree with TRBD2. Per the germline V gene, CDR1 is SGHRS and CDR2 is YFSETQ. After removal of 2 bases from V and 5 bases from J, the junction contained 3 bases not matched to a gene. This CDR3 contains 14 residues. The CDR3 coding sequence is TGCGCCAGCAGCTTCGGGGGGATAACCGGGGAGCTGTTTTTT. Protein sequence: CASSFGGITGELFF.

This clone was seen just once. The CDR3 spells CAISPRGGNTEAFF. The DNA for the CDR3 is TGTGCCATCAGTCCAAGAGGGGGGAACACTGAAGCTTTCTTT. The rearrangement joins TRBV10-3 to TRBJ1-1; possibly TRBD1 for D (6 bases). CDR1 is ENHRY, CDR2 SYGVKD, per germline. The CDR3 is 14 residues long. V was cut by 5 bases and J by 1 base, with 11 bases left in between.

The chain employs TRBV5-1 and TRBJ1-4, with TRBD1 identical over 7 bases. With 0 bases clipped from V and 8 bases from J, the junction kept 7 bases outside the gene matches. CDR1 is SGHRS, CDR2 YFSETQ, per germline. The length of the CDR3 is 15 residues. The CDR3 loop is CASSLEGDSFEKLFF. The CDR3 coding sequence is TGCGCCAGCAGCTTGGAGGGGGACAGCTTCGAAAAACTGTTTTTT.

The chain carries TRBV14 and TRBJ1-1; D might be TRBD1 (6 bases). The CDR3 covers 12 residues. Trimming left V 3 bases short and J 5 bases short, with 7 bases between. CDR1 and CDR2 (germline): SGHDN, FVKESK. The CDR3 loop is CASSHRGTEAFF. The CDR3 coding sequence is TGTGCCAGCAGCCATAGGGGGACTGAAGCTTTCTTT.

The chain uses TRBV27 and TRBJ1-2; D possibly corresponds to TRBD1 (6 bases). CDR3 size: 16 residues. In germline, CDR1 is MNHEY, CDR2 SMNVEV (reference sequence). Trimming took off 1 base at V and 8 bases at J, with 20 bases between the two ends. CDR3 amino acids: CASSLFGSGDFQGYTF. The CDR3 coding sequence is TGTGCCAGCAGTTTATTTGGGTCAGGGGATTTTCAGGGCTACACCTTC.

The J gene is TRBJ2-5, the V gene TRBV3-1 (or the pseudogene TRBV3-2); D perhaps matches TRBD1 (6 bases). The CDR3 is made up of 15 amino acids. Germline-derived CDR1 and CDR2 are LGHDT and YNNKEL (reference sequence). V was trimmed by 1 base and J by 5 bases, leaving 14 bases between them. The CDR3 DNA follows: TGTGCCAGCAGCCAAGCCAGGGGCCTTAGTGAGACCCAGTACTTC. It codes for CASSQARGLSETQYF.

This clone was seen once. The DNA for the CDR3 is TGCAGCGTTGGCGGCTCCACAGATACGCAGTATTTT. Its protein product is CSVGGSTDTQYF. J is TRBJ2-3 and V is TRBV29-1; D remains unclear. Trimming pared 4 bases from V and 2 bases from J, leaving 7 bases between. The CDR3 totals 12 residues. Germline V gives CDR1 SQVTM, CDR2 ANQGSEA.

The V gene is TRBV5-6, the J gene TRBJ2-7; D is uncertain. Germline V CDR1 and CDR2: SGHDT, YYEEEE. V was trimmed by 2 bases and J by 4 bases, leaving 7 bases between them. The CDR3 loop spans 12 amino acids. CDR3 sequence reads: CASSFSAYEQYF. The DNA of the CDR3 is TGTGCCAGCAGCTTCAGCGCTTACGAGCAGTACTTC.

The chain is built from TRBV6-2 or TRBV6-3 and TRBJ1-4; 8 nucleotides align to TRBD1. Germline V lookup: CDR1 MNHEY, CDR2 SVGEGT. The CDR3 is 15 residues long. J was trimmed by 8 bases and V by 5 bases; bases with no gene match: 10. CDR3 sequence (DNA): TGTGCCAGCAGTCGCCCAGGGGGCGGGGGAGAAAAACTGTTTTTT. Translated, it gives CASSRPGGGGEKLFF.

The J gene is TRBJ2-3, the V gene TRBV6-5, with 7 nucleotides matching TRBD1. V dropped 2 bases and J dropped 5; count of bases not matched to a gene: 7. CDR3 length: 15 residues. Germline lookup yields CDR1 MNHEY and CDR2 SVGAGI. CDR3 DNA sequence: TGTGCCAGCAGTTACGACAGGGAAGGTATAGATACGCAGTATTTT. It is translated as CASSYDREGIDTQYF.

CDR3 amino acids: CASSYSAGGTGELFF. The CDR3 bases are TGTGCCAGCAGTTACTCGGCAGGGGGCACCGGGGAGCTGTTTTTT. The genes are TRBV6-6 and TRBJ2-2, with 7 nucleotides matching TRBD1. The junction had 2 bases not matched to a gene; V was cut back by 0 bases and J by 4 bases. Germline lookup yields CDR1 MNHNY and CDR2 SVGAGI (reference sequence). CDR3 length equals 15 residues.

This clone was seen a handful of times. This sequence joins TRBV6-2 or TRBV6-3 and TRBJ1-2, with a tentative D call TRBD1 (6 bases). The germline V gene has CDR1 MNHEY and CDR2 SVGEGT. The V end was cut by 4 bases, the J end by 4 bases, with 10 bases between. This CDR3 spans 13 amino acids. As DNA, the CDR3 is TGTGCCAGCAGTTTCACAGGGACCTATGGCTACACCTTC. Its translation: CASSFTGTYGYTF.

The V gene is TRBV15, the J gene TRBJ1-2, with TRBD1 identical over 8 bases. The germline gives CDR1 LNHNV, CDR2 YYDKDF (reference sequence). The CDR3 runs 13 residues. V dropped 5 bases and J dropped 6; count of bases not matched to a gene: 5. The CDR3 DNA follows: TGTGCCACCAGCTCGGACAGGGAACATGGCTACACCTTC. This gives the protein CATSSDREHGYTF. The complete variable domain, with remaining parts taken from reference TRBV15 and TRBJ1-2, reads DAMVIQNPRYQVTQFGKPVTLSCSQTLNHNVMYWYQQKSSQAPKLLFHYYDKDFNNEADTPDNFQSRRPNTSFCFLDIRSPGLGDTAMYLCATSSDREHGYTFGSGTRLTVV.

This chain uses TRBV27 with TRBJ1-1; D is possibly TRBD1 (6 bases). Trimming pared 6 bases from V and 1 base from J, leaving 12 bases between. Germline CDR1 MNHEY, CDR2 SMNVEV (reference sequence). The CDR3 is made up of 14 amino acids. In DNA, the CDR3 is TGTGCCAGCAGCCTCAGGGGTGCGAACACTGAAGCTTTCTTT. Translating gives CASSLRGANTEAFF.

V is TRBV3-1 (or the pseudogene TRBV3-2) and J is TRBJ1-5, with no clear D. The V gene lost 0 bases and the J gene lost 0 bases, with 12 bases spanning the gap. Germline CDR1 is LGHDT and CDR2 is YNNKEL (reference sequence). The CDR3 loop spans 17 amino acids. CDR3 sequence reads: CASSQDDSGSSNQPQHF. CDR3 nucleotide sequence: TGTGCCAGCAGCCAAGATGACTCGGGTTCTAGCAATCAGCCCCAGCATTTT.

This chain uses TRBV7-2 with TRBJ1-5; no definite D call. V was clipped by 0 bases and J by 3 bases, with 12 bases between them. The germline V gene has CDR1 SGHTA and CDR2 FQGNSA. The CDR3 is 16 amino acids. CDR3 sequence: CASSLALMEDNQPQHF. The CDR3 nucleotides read TGTGCCAGCAGCTTAGCGCTAATGGAGGACAATCAGCCCCAGCATTTT. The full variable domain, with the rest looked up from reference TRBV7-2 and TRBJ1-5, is GAGVSQSPSNKVTEKGKDVELRCDPISGHTALYWYRQSLGQGLEFLIYFQGNSAPDKSGLPSDRFSAERTGGSVSTLTIQRTQQEDSAVYLCASSLALMEDNQPQHFGDGTRLSIL.

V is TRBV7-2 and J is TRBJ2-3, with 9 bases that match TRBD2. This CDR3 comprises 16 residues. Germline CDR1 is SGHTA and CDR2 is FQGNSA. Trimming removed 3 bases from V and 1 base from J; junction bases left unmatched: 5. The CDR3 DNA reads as TGTGCCAGCAGCTTGCAAGCGGGGGGAGGCACAGATACGCAGTATTTT. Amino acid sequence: CASSLQAGGGTDTQYF.

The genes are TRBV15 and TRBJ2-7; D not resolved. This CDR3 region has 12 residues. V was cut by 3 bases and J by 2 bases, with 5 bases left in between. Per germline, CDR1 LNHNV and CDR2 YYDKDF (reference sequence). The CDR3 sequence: CATSSQTYEQYF. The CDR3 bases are TGTGCCACCAGCAGCCAGACCTACGAGCAGTACTTC. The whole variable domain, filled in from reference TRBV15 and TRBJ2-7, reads DAMVIQNPRYQVTQFGKPVTLSCSQTLNHNVMYWYQQKSSQAPKLLFHYYDKDFNNEADTPDNFQSRRPNTSFCFLDIRSPGLGDTAMYLCATSSQTYEQYFGPGTRLTVT.